These 11 T cell receptor beta chains originate from one sample sequenced in a study of blood T cell repertoires in COVID-19. The repertoire was sequenced with immunoSEQ multiplex PCR; TCRdb's copy has only in-frame clones and lacks some. The sample holds roughly 20,000 clones; 88% are singletons and the top ten take around 10%. The sample comprised peripheral blood. The receptors stem from a human donor in a cohort sampled during active COVID-19.

J is TRBJ1-1 and V is TRBV12-3 or TRBV12-4; D is perhaps TRBD1 (5 bases). The CDR3 totals 13 residues. Trimming shortened V by 4 bases and J by 5 bases, and 11 bases separated the two germline ends. CDR3 protein: CASSSDSRTEAFF. In DNA, the CDR3 is TGTGCCAGCAGTTCCGACAGTAGGACTGAAGCTTTCTTT.

The rearrangement joins TRBV19 to TRBJ2-2, with 12 bases that match TRBD2. CDR3 length: 15 residues. Losses at the gene ends were 5 bases for V and 7 bases for J; bases not matched to a gene: 5. Germline CDR1 and CDR2: LNHDA and SQIVND (reference sequence). The DNA for the CDR3 is TGTGCCAGTAGTGCTAGCGGGGGGGCTGTCGGGGAGCTGTTTTTT. This gives the protein CASSASGGAVGELFF. Full variable domain (outside the CDR3, taken from reference TRBV19 and TRBJ2-2): DGGITQSPKYLFRKEGQNVTLSCEQNLNHDAMYWYRQDPGQGLRLIYYSQIVNDFQKGDIAEGYSVSREKKESFPLTVTSAQKNPTAFYLCASSASGGAVGELFFGEGSRLTVL.

The J gene is TRBJ2-1, the V gene TRBV27, with 10 bases fitting TRBD2. The CDR3 totals 19 residues. With V trimmed by 4 bases and J by 5 bases, 17 bases remained unmatched. From germline, CDR1 is MNHEY and CDR2 SMNVEV (reference sequence). As DNA, the CDR3 is TGTGCCAGCAGTTCCCTGGGATTAGCGGGGGGCACAAAACACAATGAGCAGTTCTTC. Translating gives CASSSLGLAGGTKHNEQFF.

This clone was seen just once. V and J are TRBV3-1 (or the pseudogene TRBV3-2) and TRBJ1-3, with D possibly matching TRBD1 (5 bases). The CDR3 covers 19 residues. V lost 2 bases, J lost 0 bases, and 20 bases lay in between. Germline CDR1 reads LGHDT; CDR2 reads YNNKEL (reference sequence). Here the CDR3 reads CASSQRSVGLGSSGNTIYF. Written as DNA, the CDR3 is TGTGCCAGCAGCCAACGCTCGGTGGGACTGGGGAGCTCTGGAAACACCATATATTTT.

Concerning this clone: The same CDR3 is also encoded by other DNA sequences in this sample. V usage is TRBV5-1 and J usage is TRBJ2-7; 8 positions agree with TRBD1. Germline lookup yields CDR1 SGHRS and CDR2 YFSETQ. V gave up 0 bases and J gave up 2 bases; unmatched junction bases: 4. CDR3 size: 15 residues. CDR3 nucleotides: TGCGCCAGCAGCTTGGGTGGGACAGGCACCTACGAGCAGTACTTC. It codes for CASSLGGTGTYEQYF.

This chain uses TRBV7-9 with TRBJ1-6; tentatively, D is TRBD1 (5 bases). V was cut by 2 bases and J by 8 bases, with 16 bases left in between. CDR1 and CDR2 (germline): SEHNR, FQNEAQ (reference sequence). The CDR3 sequence is 16 residues long. This chain's CDR3 is CASSLYVGGVYSPLHF. The CDR3 DNA sequence: TGTGCCAGCAGCTTATATGTGGGGGGGGTGTATTCACCCCTCCACTTT.

This chain joins TRBV7-9 and TRBJ1-3; 7 bases align to TRBD1. Germline CDR1 SEHNR, CDR2 FQNEAQ (reference sequence). The CDR3 has 14 residues. V was clipped by 4 bases and J by 8 bases; unmatched bases: 8. As DNA, the CDR3 is TGTGCCAGCAGCTCGCCGACAGGGAGAGACACCATATATTTT. It encodes CASSSPTGRDTIYF.

This chain joins TRBV5-1 and TRBJ2-7, with 8 positions matching TRBD1. The J segment lost 5 bases and the V segment lost 0 bases, leaving 4 bases of the junction unmatched. Per the germline V gene, CDR1 is SGHRS and CDR2 is YFSETQ. The CDR3 runs 14 residues. CDR3 in DNA: TGCGCCAGCAGCTTGGCAGGGGGCGTCGACGAGCAGTACTTC. Translated, it gives CASSLAGGVDEQYF.

The J gene is TRBJ1-4, the V gene TRBV2; 10 nucleotides align to TRBD1. Germline trimming cut 6 bases from V and 6 bases from J; bases unmatched to any gene: 4. Per germline, CDR1 SNHLY and CDR2 FYNNEI. The CDR3 consists of 14 residues. The CDR3 nucleotides read TGTGCCAGCAGGGCCGGGACAGGGGATGAAAAACTGTTTTTT. Translating it yields CASRAGTGDEKLFF.

The chain couples TRBV5-1 to TRBJ2-1; 10 bases agree with TRBD2. Trimming cost V 1 base and J 3 bases; bases outside gene matches: 4. CDR1 and CDR2 from the germline V gene are SGHRS and YFSETQ. This CDR3 is built from 16 residues. The chain's CDR3 is CASSLLSGGDYNEQFF. The CDR3 nucleotides are TGCGCCAGCAGCTTGCTAAGCGGGGGGGACTACAATGAGCAGTTCTTC.

CDR3 sequence reads: CASSPLAGGAMNEQFF. CDR3 coding DNA: TGTGCCAGCAGCCCCCTAGCGGGGGGGGCAATGAATGAGCAGTTCTTC. The chain employs TRBV7-9 and TRBJ2-1, with 12 positions matching TRBD2. Germline CDR1 reads SEHNR; CDR2 reads FQNEAQ (reference sequence). The CDR3 runs to 16 residues. With 5 bases clipped from V and 7 bases from J, the junction kept 9 bases outside the gene matches.